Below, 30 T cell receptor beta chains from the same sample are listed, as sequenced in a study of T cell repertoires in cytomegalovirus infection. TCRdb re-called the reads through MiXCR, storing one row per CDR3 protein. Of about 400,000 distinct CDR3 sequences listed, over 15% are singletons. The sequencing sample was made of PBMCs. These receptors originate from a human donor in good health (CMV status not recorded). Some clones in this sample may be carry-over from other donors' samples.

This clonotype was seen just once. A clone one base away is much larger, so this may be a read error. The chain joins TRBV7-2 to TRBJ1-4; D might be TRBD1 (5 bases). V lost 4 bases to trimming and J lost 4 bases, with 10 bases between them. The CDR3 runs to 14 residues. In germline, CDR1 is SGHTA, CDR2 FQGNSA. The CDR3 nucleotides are TGTGCCAGCAGCTACGGGGCCATTAATGAAAAACTGTTTTTT. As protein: CASSYGAINEKLFF.

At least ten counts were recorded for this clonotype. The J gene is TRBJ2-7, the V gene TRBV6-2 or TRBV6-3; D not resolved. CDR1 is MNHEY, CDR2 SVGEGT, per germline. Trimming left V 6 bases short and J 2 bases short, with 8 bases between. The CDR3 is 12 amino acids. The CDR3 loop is CASSPAAYEQYF. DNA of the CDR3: TGTGCCAGCAGCCCCGCAGCCTACGAGCAGTACTTC.

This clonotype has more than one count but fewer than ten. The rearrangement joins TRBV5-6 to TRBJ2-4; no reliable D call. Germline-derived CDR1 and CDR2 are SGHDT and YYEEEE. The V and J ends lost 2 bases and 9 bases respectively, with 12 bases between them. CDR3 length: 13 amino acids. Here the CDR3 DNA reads TGTGCCAGCAGCTTCCGGAGTCTAGGCATTCAGTACTTC. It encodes CASSFRSLGIQYF.

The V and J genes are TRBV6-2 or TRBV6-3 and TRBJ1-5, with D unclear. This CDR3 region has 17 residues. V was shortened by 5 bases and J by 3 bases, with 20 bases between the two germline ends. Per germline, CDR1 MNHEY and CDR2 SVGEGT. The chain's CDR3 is CASSPAPSYGYNQPQHF. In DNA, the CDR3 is TGTGCCAGCAGTCCCGCCCCGAGTTACGGCTACAATCAGCCCCAGCATTTT.

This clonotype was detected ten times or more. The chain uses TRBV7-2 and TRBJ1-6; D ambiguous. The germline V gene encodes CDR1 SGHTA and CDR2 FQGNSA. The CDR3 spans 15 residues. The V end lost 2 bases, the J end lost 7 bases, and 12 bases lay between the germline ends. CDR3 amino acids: CASSLRTLGNSPLHF. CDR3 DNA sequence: TGTGCCAGCAGCTTACGGACTCTAGGGAATTCACCCCTCCACTTT.

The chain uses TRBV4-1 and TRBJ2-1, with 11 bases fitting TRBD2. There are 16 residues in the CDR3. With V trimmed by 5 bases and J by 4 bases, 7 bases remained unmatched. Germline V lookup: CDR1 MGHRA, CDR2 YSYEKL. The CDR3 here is CASSSLAGGLYNEQFF. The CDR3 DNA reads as TGCGCCAGCAGCTCCTTAGCGGGGGGGCTTTACAATGAGCAGTTCTTC.

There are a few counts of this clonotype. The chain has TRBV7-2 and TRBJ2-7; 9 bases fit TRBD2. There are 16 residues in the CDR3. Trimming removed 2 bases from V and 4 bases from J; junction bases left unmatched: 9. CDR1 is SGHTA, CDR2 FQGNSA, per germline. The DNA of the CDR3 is TGTGCCAGCAGCTTAAGGGGCGGGAGGGCCGGTTACGAGCAGTACTTC. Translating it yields CASSLRGGRAGYEQYF.

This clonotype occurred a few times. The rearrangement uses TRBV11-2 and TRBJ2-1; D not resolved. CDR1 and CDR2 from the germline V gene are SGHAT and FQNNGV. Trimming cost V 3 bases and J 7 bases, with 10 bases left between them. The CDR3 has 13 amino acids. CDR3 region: CASSFNDGNEQFF. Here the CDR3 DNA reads TGTGCCAGCAGCTTCAACGATGGGAATGAGCAGTTCTTC.

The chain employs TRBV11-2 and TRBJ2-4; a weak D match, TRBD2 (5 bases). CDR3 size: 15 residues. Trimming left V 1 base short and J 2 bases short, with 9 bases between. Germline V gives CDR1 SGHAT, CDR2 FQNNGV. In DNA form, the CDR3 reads TGTGCCAGCAGCTTAGGTCGGGGATCCAAAAACATTCAGTACTTC. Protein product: CASSLGRGSKNIQYF.

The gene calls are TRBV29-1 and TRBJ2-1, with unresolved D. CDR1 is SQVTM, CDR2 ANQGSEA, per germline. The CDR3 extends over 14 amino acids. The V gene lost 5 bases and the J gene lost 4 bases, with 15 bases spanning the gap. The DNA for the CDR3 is TGCAGCGTTCTCGTTTCGCGGATGTACAATGAGCAGTTCTTC. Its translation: CSVLVSRMYNEQFF.

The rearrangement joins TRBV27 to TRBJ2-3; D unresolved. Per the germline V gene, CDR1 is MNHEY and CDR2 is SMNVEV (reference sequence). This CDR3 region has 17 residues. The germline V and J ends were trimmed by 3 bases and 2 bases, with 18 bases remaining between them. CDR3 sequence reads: CASSFRSTRGATDTQYF. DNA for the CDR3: TGTGCCAGCAGTTTCCGCAGTACAAGAGGAGCCACAGATACGCAGTATTTT.

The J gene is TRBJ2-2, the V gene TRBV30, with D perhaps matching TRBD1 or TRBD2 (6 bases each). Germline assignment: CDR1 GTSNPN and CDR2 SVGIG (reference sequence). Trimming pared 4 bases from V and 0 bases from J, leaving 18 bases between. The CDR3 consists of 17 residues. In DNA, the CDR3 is TGTGCCTGGAAAAGGGGGGTGAAGACAGCGAACACCGGGGAGCTGTTTTTT. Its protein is CAWKRGVKTANTGELFF.

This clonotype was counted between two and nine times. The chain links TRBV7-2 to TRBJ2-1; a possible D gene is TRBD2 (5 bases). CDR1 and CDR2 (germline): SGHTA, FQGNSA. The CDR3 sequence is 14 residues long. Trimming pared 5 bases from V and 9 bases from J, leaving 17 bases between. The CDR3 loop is CASSPGVVWGEQFF. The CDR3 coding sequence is TGTGCCAGCAGCCCCGGGGTAGTCTGGGGTGAGCAGTTCTTC.

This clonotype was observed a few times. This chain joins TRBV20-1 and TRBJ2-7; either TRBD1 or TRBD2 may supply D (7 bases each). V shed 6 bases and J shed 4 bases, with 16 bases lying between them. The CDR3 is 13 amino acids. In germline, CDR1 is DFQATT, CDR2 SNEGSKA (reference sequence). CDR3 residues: CSAQGGAGYEQYF. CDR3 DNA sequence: TGCAGTGCCCAGGGGGGGGCTGGATACGAGCAGTACTTC.

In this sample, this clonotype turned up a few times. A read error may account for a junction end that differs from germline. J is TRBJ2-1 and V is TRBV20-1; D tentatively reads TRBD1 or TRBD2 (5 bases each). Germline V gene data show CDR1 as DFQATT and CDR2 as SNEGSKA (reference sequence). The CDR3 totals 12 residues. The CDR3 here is CSAPGPYYEQFF. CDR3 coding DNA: TGCAGTGCTCCGGGACCCTACTATGAGCAGTTCTTC.

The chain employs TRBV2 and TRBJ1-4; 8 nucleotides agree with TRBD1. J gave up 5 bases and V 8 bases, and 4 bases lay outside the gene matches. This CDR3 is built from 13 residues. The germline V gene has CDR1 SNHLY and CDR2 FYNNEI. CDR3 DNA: TGTGCCAGCGCCGGACAGGGAAATGAAAAACTGTTTTTT. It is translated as CASAGQGNEKLFF.

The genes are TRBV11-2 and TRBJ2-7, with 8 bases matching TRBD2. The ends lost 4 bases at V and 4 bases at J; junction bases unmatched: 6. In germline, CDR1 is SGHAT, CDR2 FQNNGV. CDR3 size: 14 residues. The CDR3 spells CASSYRIAGYEQYF. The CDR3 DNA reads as TGTGCCAGCAGCTATAGAATAGCGGGGTACGAGCAGTACTTC.

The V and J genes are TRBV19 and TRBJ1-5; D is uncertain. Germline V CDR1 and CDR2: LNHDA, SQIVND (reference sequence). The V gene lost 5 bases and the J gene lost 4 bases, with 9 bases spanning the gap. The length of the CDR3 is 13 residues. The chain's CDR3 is CASSATLNQPQHF. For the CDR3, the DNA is TGTGCCAGTAGTGCGACCTTAAATCAGCCCCAGCATTTT.

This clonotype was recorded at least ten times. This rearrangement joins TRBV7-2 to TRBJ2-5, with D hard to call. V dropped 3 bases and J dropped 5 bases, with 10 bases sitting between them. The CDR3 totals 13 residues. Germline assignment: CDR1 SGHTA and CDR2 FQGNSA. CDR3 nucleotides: TGTGCCAGCAGCTTCCAGCCCGCGGAGACCCAGTACTTC. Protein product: CASSFQPAETQYF.

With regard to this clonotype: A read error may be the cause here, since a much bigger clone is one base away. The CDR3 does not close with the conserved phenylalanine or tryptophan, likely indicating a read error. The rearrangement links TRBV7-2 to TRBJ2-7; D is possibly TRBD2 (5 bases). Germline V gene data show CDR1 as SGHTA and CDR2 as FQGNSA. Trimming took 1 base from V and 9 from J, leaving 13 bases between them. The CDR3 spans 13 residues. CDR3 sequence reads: CASSLGTRYRQYL. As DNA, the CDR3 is TGTGCCAGCAGCTTAGGGACTCGCTATCGGCAGTACCTC.

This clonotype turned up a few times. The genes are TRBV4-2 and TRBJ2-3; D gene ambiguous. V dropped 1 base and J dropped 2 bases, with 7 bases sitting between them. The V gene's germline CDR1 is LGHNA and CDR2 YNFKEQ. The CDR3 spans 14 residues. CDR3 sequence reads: CASSQARTTDTQYF. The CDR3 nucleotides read TGTGCCAGCAGCCAAGCACGGACCACAGATACGCAGTATTTT.

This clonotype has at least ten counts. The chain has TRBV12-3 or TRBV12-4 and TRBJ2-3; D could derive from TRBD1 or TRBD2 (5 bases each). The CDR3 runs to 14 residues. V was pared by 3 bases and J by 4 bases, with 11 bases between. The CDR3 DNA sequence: TGTGCCAGCAGTTTGACGGGGACCCCAGATACGCAGTATTTT. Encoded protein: CASSLTGTPDTQYF.

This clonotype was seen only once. Written as DNA, the CDR3 is TGTGCCAGCAGTTCAGGGGCCCCTGGGGCCAACGTCCTGACTTTC. Residues: CASSSGAPGANVLTF. V usage is TRBV6-1 and J usage is TRBJ2-6; perhaps TRBD1 as D (6 bases). V lost 5 bases and J lost 2, with 10 bases in between. The CDR3 has 15 amino acids. CDR1 and CDR2 (germline): MNHNS, SASEGT.

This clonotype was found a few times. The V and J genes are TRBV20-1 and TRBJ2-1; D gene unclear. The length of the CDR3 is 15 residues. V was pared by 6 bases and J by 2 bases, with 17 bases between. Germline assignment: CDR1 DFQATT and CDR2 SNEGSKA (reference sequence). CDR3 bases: TGCAGTGCCACGAAATCTCGATGGACCTACAATGAGCAGTTCTTC. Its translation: CSATKSRWTYNEQFF.

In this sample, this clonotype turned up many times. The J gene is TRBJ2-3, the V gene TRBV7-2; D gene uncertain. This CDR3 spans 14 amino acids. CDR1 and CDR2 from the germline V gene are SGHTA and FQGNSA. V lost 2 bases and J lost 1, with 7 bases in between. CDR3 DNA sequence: TGTGCCAGCAGCTTACTAGGCCGCACAGATACGCAGTATTTT. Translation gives CASSLLGRTDTQYF.

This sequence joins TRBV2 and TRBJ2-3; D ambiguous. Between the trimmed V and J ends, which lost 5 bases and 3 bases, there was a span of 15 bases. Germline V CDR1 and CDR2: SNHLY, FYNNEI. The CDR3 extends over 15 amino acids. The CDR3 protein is CASSPFSGGTDTQYF. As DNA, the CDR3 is TGTGCCAGCAGTCCATTCTCCGGTGGAACAGATACGCAGTATTTT. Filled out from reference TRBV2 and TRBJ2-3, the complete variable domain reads EPEVTQTPSHQVTQMGQEVILRCVPISNHLYFYWYRQILGQKVEFLVSFYNNEISEKSEIFDDQFSVERPDGSNFTLKIRSTKLEDSAMYFCASSPFSGGTDTQYFGPGTRLTVL.

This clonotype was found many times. CDR3 in amino acids: CASSLRGDGIQYF. The CDR3 bases are TGTGCCAGCAGTTTACGGGGTGACGGCATTCAGTACTTC. The V call is TRBV12-3 or TRBV12-4, the J call TRBJ2-4; D perhaps matches TRBD2 (5 bases). CDR3 length: 13 residues. V shed 2 bases and J shed 9 bases, with 11 bases lying between them.

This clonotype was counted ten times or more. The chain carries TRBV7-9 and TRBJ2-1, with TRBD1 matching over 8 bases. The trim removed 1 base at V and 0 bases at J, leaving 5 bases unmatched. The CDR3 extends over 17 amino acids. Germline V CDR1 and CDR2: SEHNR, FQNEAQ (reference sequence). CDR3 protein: CASSLVRGLSSYNEQFF. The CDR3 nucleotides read TGTGCCAGCAGCTTAGTCAGGGGGCTAAGCTCCTACAATGAGCAGTTCTTC.

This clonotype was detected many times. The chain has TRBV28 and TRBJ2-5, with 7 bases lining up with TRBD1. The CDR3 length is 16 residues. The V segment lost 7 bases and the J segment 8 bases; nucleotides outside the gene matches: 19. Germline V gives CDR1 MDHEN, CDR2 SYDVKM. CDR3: CASTFSWDRQETTQYF. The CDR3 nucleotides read TGTGCCAGCACTTTTAGCTGGGACAGACAAGAGACTACCCAGTACTTC.

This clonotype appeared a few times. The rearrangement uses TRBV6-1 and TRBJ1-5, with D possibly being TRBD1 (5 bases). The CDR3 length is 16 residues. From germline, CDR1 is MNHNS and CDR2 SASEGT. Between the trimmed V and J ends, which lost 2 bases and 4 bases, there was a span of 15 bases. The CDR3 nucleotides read TGTGCCAGCAGTGAAATGTCACAGGTGGAGAATCAGCCCCAGCATTTT. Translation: CASSEMSQVENQPQHF.